A single TCR beta chain is shown here with its context. It has no known antigen specificity. There are no base qualities to consult, and no much larger clone falls within one base. These data belong to a study of T cell repertoires and Cas9 in healthy adults (dated by TCRdb to about 2018). At the level of the whole study: Within the CD4 and CD8 compartments, the researchers characterized SpCas9-reactive T cells in terms of multi-effector potency, cytotoxicity and lineage determination. The study examined preexisting T cell immunity against the Streptococcus pyogenes Cas9 nuclease (SpCas9) used in CRISPR gene editing. Paper-wide results and their limitations: Proliferation and function of SpCas9-reactive effector T cells were reported to be mitigated in vitro by SpCas9-reactive regulatory T cells.

Donors were healthy humans. The method behind the library was the immunoSEQ multiplex PCR assay. TCRdb holds this immuneACCESS table with in-frame rearrangements only. Some clones are missing; in checked studies, unresolved V genes explain under half, and the rest has no known cause. Here the sample has some 21,000 clones; more than 90% occur a single time. The top ten clones comprise 0.65% to 0.8% of the sample. This receptor was obtained from a human donor in good health. Sequences were obtained from CD4+ effector T cells (CD127+, CD25-, CD137-, CD154-) from PBMCs; culture status not recorded.

The CDR3: CASSVGSGAEGYTF. In nucleotides, the sequence is TGTGCCAGCAGCGTAGGGTCGGGGGCGGAAGGCTACACCTTC. Rearrangement joined TRBV9 to TRBJ1-2; the D gene is possibly TRBD1, with 6 bases matching. V is reduced by 0 bases and J by 8 bases, leaving a spacing of 14 bases between them. Inclusive of the bounding cysteine and phenylalanine, the CDR3 is 14 residues long. Just CDR3 DNA is preserved here, 42 bases in frame from base 1. CDR1 is given as SGDLS and CDR2 as YYNGEE, both from the germline V gene. Reference TRBV9 and TRBJ1-2 genes cover what lies past the CDR3, so the full variable domain is DSGVTQTPKHLITATGQRVTLRCSPRSGDLSVYWYQQSLDQGLQFLIQYYNGEERAKGNILERFSAQQFPDLHSELNLSSLELGDSALYFCASSVGSGAEGYTFGSGTRLTVV.